These 29 T cell receptor beta chains originate from one sample sequenced in a study of Ad26.COV2.S vaccination and SARS-CoV-2 variants. Profiled with immunoSEQ multiplex PCR; TCRdb holds only in-frame clones, not every one. Counted here are approximately 410,000 clones, around 87% occurring once; the ten biggest clones make up 3.6%. As for treatment: roughly 18 received Ad26.COV2.S at low or high dose, single or two shots; 5 received placebo; per-sample allocation not given. Day 63 following the first vaccine or placebo injection was when the samples were taken. The input for sequencing was peripheral blood, taken in a trial of Ad26.COV2.S vaccine versus placebo. The receptors shown here come from a person between 18 and 60 years old who received the Ad26.COV2.S COVID-19 vaccine or a placebo.

The chain carries TRBV6-5 and TRBJ1-3, with D perhaps TRBD1 (5 bases). Trimming took off 7 bases at V and 4 bases at J, with 14 bases between the two ends. CDR3 length: 14 amino acids. The V gene's germline CDR1 is MNHEY and CDR2 SVGAGI. DNA for the CDR3: TGTGCCAGCATCGTCAGGGACCTCGGAAACACCATATATTTT. This gives the protein CASIVRDLGNTIYF.

The rearrangement links TRBV6-5 to TRBJ1-2; no reliable D call. CDR1 and CDR2 (germline): MNHEY, SVGAGI. The V end was cut by 0 bases, the J end by 7 bases, with 9 bases between. This CDR3 is built from 13 residues. In DNA form, the CDR3 reads TGTGCCAGCAGTTACTCTGGGGTTCGTGGCTACACCTTC. Translation: CASSYSGVRGYTF.

The chain is built from TRBV19 and TRBJ2-6; D is uncertain. The germline gives CDR1 LNHDA, CDR2 SQIVND (reference sequence). CDR3 length: 15 amino acids. The V end was cut by 3 bases, the J end by 0 bases, with 6 bases between. The CDR3 loop is CASSILSSGANVLTF. Written as DNA, the CDR3 is TGTGCCAGTAGTATTCTTAGCTCTGGGGCCAACGTCCTGACTTTC.

The chain couples TRBV6-2 or TRBV6-3 to TRBJ1-5; D ambiguous. V gave up 0 bases and J gave up 4 bases, with 19 bases separating them. Germline CDR1 MNHEY, CDR2 SVGEGT. This CDR3 is built from 18 residues. Written as DNA, the CDR3 is TGTGCCAGCAGTTACTCGACGTCAGTCCGGGATGCTAATCAGCCCCAGCATTTT. It specifies CASSYSTSVRDANQPQHF.

The chain carries TRBV29-1 and TRBJ1-5; weak D call: TRBD1 (5 bases). The CDR3 runs to 14 residues. CDR1 and CDR2 from the germline V gene are SQVTM and ANQGSEA. Trimming pared 3 bases from V and 6 bases from J, leaving 15 bases between. The CDR3 sequence is CSVDQGGSGQPQHF. CDR3 DNA sequence: TGCAGCGTTGATCAGGGCGGCTCGGGTCAGCCCCAGCATTTT.

In its sample, this clone was seen a few times. The CDR3 sequence: CASSSTGATEAFF. The CDR3 nucleotides read TGTGCCAGCAGTTCCACAGGGGCCACTGAAGCTTTCTTT. This chain uses TRBV6-2 or TRBV6-3 with TRBJ1-1; 7 bases fit TRBD1. The junction had 3 bases not matched to a gene; V was cut back by 4 bases and J by 4 bases. The germline V gene has CDR1 MNHEY and CDR2 SVGEGT. This CDR3 is built from 13 residues.

The chain links TRBV2 to TRBJ1-5; 8 bases align to TRBD1. Germline CDR1 reads SNHLY; CDR2 reads FYNNEI. CDR3 length: 14 amino acids. With V trimmed by 6 bases and J by 7 bases, 8 bases remained unmatched. The CDR3 nucleotides are TGTGCCAGCAGGGCCGGGACAGGAGGACAGCCCCAGCATTTT. It yields the protein CASRAGTGGQPQHF.

This rearrangement joins TRBV9 to TRBJ2-1; 9 bases map to TRBD1. This CDR3 spans 15 amino acids. CDR1 and CDR2 from the germline V gene are SGDLS and YYNGEE. After removal of 0 bases from V and 5 bases from J, the junction contained 3 bases not matched to a gene. For the CDR3, the DNA is TGTGCCAGCAGCGTAGGGGGGACAGGGAACAATGAGCAGTTCTTC. Protein sequence: CASSVGGTGNNEQFF.

The V call is TRBV4-3, the J call TRBJ1-3; D is possibly TRBD1 (5 bases). V was shortened by 1 base and J by 3 bases, with 13 bases between the two germline ends. The CDR3 is 16 amino acids. CDR1 LGHNA and CDR2 YSLEER come from the germline V gene. The CDR3 DNA sequence: TGCGCCAGCAGCCAAGGTCGGCAGGGAGGTGGAAACACCATATATTTT. Translated, it gives CASSQGRQGGGNTIYF.

The J gene is TRBJ1-2, the V gene TRBV5-6; D unclear. V was shortened by 0 bases and J by 3 bases, with 6 bases between the two germline ends. CDR1 and CDR2 (germline): SGHDT, YYEEEE. CDR3 length equals 13 residues. CDR3 nucleotide sequence: TGTGCCAGCAGCTTGGGGTGGGACTATGGCTACACCTTC. Translating it yields CASSLGWDYGYTF.

The chain couples TRBV4-3 to TRBJ2-7; TRBD1 aligns across 8 bases. The CDR3 totals 14 residues. Germline CDR1 and CDR2: LGHNA and YSLEER. The V gene end was trimmed by 4 bases and the J gene end by 2 bases; junction bases not matched to a gene: 4. The CDR3 DNA reads as TGCGCCAGCAGCCGAGGACAGGGACCCTACGAGCAGTACTTC. Translating it yields CASSRGQGPYEQYF.

The V and J genes are TRBV6-1 and TRBJ1-2, with D unclear. Germline loops: CDR1 MNHNS, CDR2 SASEGT. The CDR3 is 14 residues long. Trimming removed 2 bases from V and 4 bases from J, with 11 bases in between. This CDR3 reads CASSETVETYGYTF. Written as DNA, the CDR3 is TGTGCCAGCAGTGAAACCGTGGAGACCTATGGCTACACCTTC.

J is TRBJ1-5 and V is TRBV15, with TRBD1 matching 7 bases. The CDR3 totals 15 residues. Germline-derived CDR1 and CDR2 are LNHNV and YYDKDF (reference sequence). Unmatched junction bases numbered 14, after V lost 8 bases and J lost 7 bases. Here the CDR3 reads CATQRDRAPGQPQHF. In DNA form, the CDR3 reads TGTGCCACCCAGAGAGACAGGGCACCGGGGCAGCCCCAGCATTTT.

V is TRBV27 and J is TRBJ1-1; D remains ambiguous. CDR1 MNHEY and CDR2 SMNVEV come from the germline V gene (reference sequence). The CDR3 length is 15 residues. Trimming left V 0 bases short and J 2 bases short, with 10 bases between. The CDR3 protein is CASSLSPRTNTEAFF. The CDR3 DNA reads as TGTGCCAGCAGTTTATCTCCCAGGACCAACACTGAAGCTTTCTTT.

CDR3 DNA: TGCGCCAGCAGCCAAGAACCCCCGGCGGTCACAGATACGCAGTATTTT. Amino acids: CASSQEPPAVTDTQYF. The chain uses TRBV4-1 and TRBJ2-3; no clear D gene. Germline V gives CDR1 MGHRA, CDR2 YSYEKL. Trimming removed 0 bases from V and 2 bases from J, with 12 bases in between. CDR3 size: 16 residues.

The chain's CDR3 is CASSEDVGYEQYF. The CDR3 DNA follows: TGTGCCAGCAGTGAAGACGTCGGGTACGAGCAGTACTTC. The chain uses TRBV6-1 and TRBJ2-7, with no clear D. Trimming removed 1 base from V and 4 bases from J, with 8 bases in between. Germline-derived CDR1 and CDR2 are MNHNS and SASEGT. The CDR3 sequence is 13 residues long.

In this sample, this clone turned up once. The chain uses TRBV7-2 and TRBJ2-7, with D maybe TRBD1 (6 bases). The germline gives CDR1 SGHTA, CDR2 FQGNSA. This CDR3 is 14 amino acids long. V lost 1 base, J lost 5 bases, and 12 bases lay in between. CDR3 sequence: CASSLGRGTHEQYF. The DNA for the CDR3 is TGTGCCAGCAGCTTAGGCAGGGGAACCCACGAGCAGTACTTC.

As DNA, the CDR3 is TGTGCCAGCAGTTTGAGCCAGGGCCATGGCTACACCTTC. Residues: CASSLSQGHGYTF. V gene TRBV12-3 or TRBV12-4 combines with J gene TRBJ1-2, with a tentative D call TRBD1 (5 bases). Trimming took off 3 bases at V and 6 bases at J, with 11 bases between the two ends. There are 13 residues in the CDR3.

This clone has only a few counts. This rearrangement joins TRBV28 to TRBJ1-5, with 7 bases aligning to TRBD1. The CDR3 spans 14 residues. Germline V CDR1 and CDR2: MDHEN, SYDVKM. V lost 8 bases, J lost 5 bases, and 9 bases stayed unmatched. The CDR3 protein is CASGKGGSDQPQHF. The DNA of the CDR3 is TGTGCCAGCGGGAAAGGGGGCTCCGATCAGCCCCAGCATTTT.

The chain combines TRBV12-3 or TRBV12-4 with TRBJ2-3; D is possibly TRBD1 (5 bases). The V gene lost 7 bases and the J gene lost 6 bases, with 14 bases spanning the gap. The CDR3 runs to 13 residues. CDR3 residues: CASNKQGFDTQYF. In nucleotides, the CDR3 is TGTGCCAGCAATAAGCAGGGTTTCGATACGCAGTATTTT.

The count of this clone is one. The chain carries TRBV10-3 and TRBJ2-2; 7 nucleotides line up with TRBD1. CDR1 and CDR2 from the germline V gene are ENHRY and SYGVKD. The CDR3 totals 15 residues. Losses at the gene ends were 6 bases for V and 6 bases for J; bases not matched to a gene: 10. CDR3 sequence reads: CAIRGTGVVSGELFF. CDR3 DNA: TGTGCCATCAGGGGAACAGGGGTGGTGTCCGGGGAGCTGTTTTTT.

This chain joins TRBV4-3 and TRBJ1-1, with 7 bases matching TRBD1. V lost 3 bases, J lost 1 base, and 5 bases stayed unmatched. CDR1 and CDR2 (germline): LGHNA, YSLEER. The CDR3 totals 15 residues. The DNA of the CDR3 is TGCGCCAGCAGCCACTCCGACAGGGCGAACACTGAAGCTTTCTTT. This gives the protein CASSHSDRANTEAFF.

This chain joins TRBV10-2 and TRBJ1-6, with D uncertain. With 2 bases removed from V and 8 bases from J, the gap between germline ends came to 10 bases. The length of the CDR3 is 14 residues. Germline CDR1 and CDR2: WSHSY and SAAADI. This chain's CDR3 is CASSEGILHSPLHF. The CDR3 region has the DNA TGCGCCAGCAGTGAGGGGATTTTACATTCACCCCTCCACTTT.

The chain has TRBV18 and TRBJ2-3, with D possibly TRBD1 on 5 matching bases. Germline V gives CDR1 KGHSH, CDR2 LQKENI. This CDR3 has 15 residues. Between the trimmed V and J ends, which lost 3 bases and 1 base, there was a span of 11 bases. The CDR3 coding sequence is TGTGCCAGCTCACCGACAGTTACTGGCACAGATACGCAGTATTTT. Encoded protein: CASSPTVTGTDTQYF.

This sequence joins TRBV5-1 and TRBJ1-2; TRBD1 is a possible D gene (5 bases). The CDR3 runs 13 residues. The V end was cut by 5 bases, the J end by 8 bases, with 16 bases between. Germline lookup yields CDR1 SGHRS and CDR2 YFSETQ. The CDR3 DNA reads as TGCGCCAGCAGTGTTGCTTTGGGGGACGGCTACACCTTC. Amino acids: CASSVALGDGYTF.

The chain links TRBV7-9 to TRBJ2-3; TRBD2 agrees at 12 bases. The CDR3 contains 16 residues. The ends lost 5 bases at V and 4 bases at J; junction bases unmatched: 7. Germline CDR1 SEHNR, CDR2 FQNEAQ (reference sequence). The CDR3 nucleotides read TGTGCCAGCAGCCCTAGCGGGGGGGCCTTCTCAGATACGCAGTATTTT. Encoded protein: CASSPSGGAFSDTQYF.

This sequence joins TRBV7-3 and TRBJ2-2; tentatively, D is TRBD1 (5 bases). From germline, CDR1 is SGHTA and CDR2 FQGTGA. V lost 5 bases to trimming and J lost 1 base, with 11 bases between them. CDR3 length: 15 amino acids. CDR3 protein: CASSPQGWNTGELFF. Written as DNA, the CDR3 is TGTGCCAGCAGCCCCCAGGGATGGAACACCGGGGAGCTGTTTTTT.

The V and J genes are TRBV6-6 and TRBJ1-1; D possibly corresponds to TRBD1 (6 bases). Germline CDR1 reads MNHNY; CDR2 reads SVGAGI (reference sequence). The CDR3 extends over 14 amino acids. Trimming took off 3 bases at V and 1 base at J, with 9 bases between the two ends. The CDR3 nucleotides read TGTGCCAGCAGTTATTTGGACAGGAACACTGAAGCTTTCTTT. Its protein product is CASSYLDRNTEAFF.

This chain uses TRBV7-9 with TRBJ2-3; D is possibly TRBD2 (6 bases). This CDR3 is 16 amino acids long. V was pared by 5 bases and J by 5 bases, with 20 bases between. Germline V gene lookup returns CDR1 SEHNR and CDR2 FQNEAQ (reference sequence). CDR3: CASSPSIGTRGDTQYF. CDR3 DNA sequence: TGTGCCAGCAGCCCCTCTATCGGGACTCGGGGAGATACGCAGTATTTT. The full variable domain, completed using reference TRBV7-9 and TRBJ2-3, is DTGVSQNPRHKITKRGQNVTFRCDPISEHNRLYWYRQTLGQGPEFLTYFQNEAQLEKSRLLSDRFSAERPKGSFSTLEIQRTEQGDSAMYLCASSPSIGTRGDTQYFGPGTRLTVL.